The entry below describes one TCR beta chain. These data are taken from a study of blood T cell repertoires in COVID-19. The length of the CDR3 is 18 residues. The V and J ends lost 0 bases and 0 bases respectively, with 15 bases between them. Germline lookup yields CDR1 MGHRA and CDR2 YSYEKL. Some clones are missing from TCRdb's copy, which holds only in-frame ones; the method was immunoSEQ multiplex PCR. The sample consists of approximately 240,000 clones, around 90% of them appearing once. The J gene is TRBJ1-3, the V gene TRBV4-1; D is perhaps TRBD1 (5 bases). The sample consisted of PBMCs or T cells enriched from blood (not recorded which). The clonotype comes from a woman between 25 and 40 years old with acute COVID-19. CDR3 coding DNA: TGCGCCAGCAGCCAAGATCGGAGGCGGGGGGACTCTGGAAACACCATATATTTT. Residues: CASSQDRRRGDSGNTIYF.